A single sample is the source of the 2 T cell receptor beta chains below, sequenced in a study of blood T cells in healthy people across ages. Combining a sample-barcoded 5' primer with a J-beta primer mix, a second PCR ran for roughly 6 to 12 cycles. From the 5' RACE reads, TCRdb called clonotypes with MiXCR, one entry per CDR3 protein. The data contain 900,000 to 950,000 distinct CDR3 sequences, 25% to 35% of them seen just once; the ten biggest clones take up about 10%. The same specimen was also included in a second study, on T cells of mothers and their children.

The sample consisted of blood. The source of these receptors is a woman aged 40 to 50 in good health.

This clonotype was seen many times. The chain is built from TRBV12-3 or TRBV12-4 and TRBJ2-1; D unresolved. CDR3 length: 11 residues. V was pared by 5 bases and J by 8 bases, with 7 bases between. CDR3 nucleotides: TGTGCCAGCAGTCCCCGCCATGAGCAGTTCTTC. It specifies CASSPRHEQFF.

This clonotype occurred once. A much larger clone is a single base away; this may be a read error. This chain joins TRBV4-3 and TRBJ2-1, with TRBD1 matching over 7 bases. This CDR3 has 14 residues. The V gene's germline CDR1 is LGHNA and CDR2 YSLEER. CDR3 nucleotides: TGCGCCAGCAGCCAATACAGGGGTTCCAATGAGCAGGTCTTC. This codes for CASSQYRGSNEQVF.